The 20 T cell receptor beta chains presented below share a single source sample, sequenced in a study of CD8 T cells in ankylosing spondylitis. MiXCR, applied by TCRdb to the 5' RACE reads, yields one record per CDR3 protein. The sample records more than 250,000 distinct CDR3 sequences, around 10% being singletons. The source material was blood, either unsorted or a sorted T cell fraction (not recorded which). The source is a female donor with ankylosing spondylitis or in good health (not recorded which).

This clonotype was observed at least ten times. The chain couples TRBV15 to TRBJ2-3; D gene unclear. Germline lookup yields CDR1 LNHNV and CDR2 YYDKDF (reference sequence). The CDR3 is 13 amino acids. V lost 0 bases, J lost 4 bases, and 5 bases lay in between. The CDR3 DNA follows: TGTGCCACCAGCAGAGATCCGGCAGATACGCAGTATTTT. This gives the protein CATSRDPADTQYF.

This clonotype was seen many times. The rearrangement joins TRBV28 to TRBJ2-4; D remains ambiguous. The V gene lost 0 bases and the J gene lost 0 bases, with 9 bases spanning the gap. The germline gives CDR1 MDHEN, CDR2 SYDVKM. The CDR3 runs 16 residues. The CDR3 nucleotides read TGTGCCAGCAGTTTATGGGGTCCCGAAGCCAAAAACATTCAGTACTTC. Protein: CASSLWGPEAKNIQYF.

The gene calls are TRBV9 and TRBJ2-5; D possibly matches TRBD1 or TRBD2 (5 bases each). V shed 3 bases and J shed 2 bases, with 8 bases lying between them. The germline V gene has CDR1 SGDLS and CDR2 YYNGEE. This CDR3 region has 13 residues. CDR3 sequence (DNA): TGTGCCAGCAGCGCGGGACCTCAAGAGACCCAGTACTTC. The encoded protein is CASSAGPQETQYF.

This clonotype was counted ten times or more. This CDR3 is CASSYWTGQETQYF. The CDR3 DNA is TGTGCCAGCAGCTATTGGACAGGGCAAGAGACCCAGTACTTC. The chain links TRBV6-5 to TRBJ2-5, with 8 bases aligning to TRBD1. V lost 6 bases, J lost 2 bases, and 5 bases stayed unmatched. The CDR3 is 14 amino acids. Germline-derived CDR1 and CDR2 are MNHEY and SVGAGI.

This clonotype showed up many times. The CDR3 nucleotides read TGTGCCATCAGTGACCGGGACAGGAGCTCCTACGAGCAGTACTTC. Its protein is CAISDRDRSSYEQYF. This chain uses TRBV10-3 with TRBJ2-7, with 8 bases aligning to TRBD1. The germline gives CDR1 ENHRY, CDR2 SYGVKD. Unmatched junction bases numbered 4, after V lost 3 bases and J lost 0 bases. The CDR3 totals 15 residues.

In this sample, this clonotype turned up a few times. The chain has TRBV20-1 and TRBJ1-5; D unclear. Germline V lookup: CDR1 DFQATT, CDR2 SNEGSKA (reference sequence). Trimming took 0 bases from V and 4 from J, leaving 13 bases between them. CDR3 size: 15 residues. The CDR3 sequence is CSARDIGKPNQPQHF. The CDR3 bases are TGCAGTGCTAGAGATATAGGGAAACCGAATCAGCCCCAGCATTTT.

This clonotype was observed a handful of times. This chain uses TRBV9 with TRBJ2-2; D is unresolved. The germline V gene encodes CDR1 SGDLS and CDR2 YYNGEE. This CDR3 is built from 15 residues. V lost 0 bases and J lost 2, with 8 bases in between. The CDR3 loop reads CASSVAPANTGELFF. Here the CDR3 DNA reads TGTGCCAGCAGCGTAGCTCCGGCAAACACCGGGGAGCTGTTTTTT.

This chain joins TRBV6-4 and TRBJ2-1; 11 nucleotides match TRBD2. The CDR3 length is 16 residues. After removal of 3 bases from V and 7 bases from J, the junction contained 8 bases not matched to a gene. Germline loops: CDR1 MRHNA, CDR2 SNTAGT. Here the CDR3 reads CASSEQGLAGGNEQFF. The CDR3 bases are TGTGCCAGCAGTGAACAAGGGCTAGCGGGGGGAAATGAGCAGTTCTTC.

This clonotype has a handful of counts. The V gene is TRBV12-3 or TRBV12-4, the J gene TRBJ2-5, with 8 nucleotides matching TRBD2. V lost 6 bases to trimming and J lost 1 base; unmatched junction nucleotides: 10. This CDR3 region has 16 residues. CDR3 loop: CASRPERGQIQETQYF. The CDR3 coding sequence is TGTGCCAGCAGACCGGAGCGGGGGCAGATCCAAGAGACCCAGTACTTC.

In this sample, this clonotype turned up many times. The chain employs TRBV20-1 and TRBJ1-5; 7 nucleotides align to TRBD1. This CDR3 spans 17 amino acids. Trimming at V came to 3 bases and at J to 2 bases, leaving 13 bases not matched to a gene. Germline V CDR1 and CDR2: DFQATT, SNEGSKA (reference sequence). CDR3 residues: CSASRILQGIGNQPQHF. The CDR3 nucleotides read TGCAGTGCTAGCCGTATCTTACAGGGGATCGGCAATCAGCCCCAGCATTTT.

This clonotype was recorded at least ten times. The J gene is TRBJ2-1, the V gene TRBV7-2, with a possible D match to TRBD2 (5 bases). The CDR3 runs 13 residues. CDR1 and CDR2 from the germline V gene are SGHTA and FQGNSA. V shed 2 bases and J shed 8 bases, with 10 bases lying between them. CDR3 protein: CASSLTKRDEQFF. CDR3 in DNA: TGTGCCAGCAGCTTAACCAAGAGGGATGAGCAGTTCTTC.

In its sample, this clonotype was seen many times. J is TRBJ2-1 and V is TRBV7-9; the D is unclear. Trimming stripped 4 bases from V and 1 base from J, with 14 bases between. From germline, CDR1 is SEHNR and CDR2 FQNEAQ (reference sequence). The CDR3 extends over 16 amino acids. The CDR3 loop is CASSSPVSTSYNEQFF. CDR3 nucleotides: TGTGCCAGCAGCTCCCCGGTTTCGACATCCTACAATGAGCAGTTCTTC.

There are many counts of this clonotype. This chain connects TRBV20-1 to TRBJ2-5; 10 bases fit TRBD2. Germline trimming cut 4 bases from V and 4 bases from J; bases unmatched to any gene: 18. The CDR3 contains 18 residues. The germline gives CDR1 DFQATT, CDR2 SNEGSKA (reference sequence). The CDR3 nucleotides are TGCAGTGCTACTATCAGCGGGGGGGCTCTTAGAGGAGGAGAGACCCAGTACTTC. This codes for CSATISGGALRGGETQYF.

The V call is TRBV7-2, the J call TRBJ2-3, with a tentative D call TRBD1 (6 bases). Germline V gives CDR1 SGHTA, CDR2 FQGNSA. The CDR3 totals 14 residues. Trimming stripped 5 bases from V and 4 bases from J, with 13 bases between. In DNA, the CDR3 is TGTGCCAGCAGCGTCGACAGGATCTCAGATACGCAGTATTTT. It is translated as CASSVDRISDTQYF.

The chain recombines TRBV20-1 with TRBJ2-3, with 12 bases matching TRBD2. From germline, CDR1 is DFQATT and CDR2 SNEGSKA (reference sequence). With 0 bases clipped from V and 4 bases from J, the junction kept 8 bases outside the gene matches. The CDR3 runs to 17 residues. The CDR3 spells CSARDFSSGRAADTQYF. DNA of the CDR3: TGCAGTGCTAGAGATTTTTCTAGCGGGAGGGCGGCAGATACGCAGTATTTT.

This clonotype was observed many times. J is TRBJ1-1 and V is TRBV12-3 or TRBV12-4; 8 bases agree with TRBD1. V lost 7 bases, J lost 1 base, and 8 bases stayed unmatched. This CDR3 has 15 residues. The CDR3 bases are TGTGCCAGCACCCGCCTCGGACAGGGGAACACTGAAGCTTTCTTT. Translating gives CASTRLGQGNTEAFF.

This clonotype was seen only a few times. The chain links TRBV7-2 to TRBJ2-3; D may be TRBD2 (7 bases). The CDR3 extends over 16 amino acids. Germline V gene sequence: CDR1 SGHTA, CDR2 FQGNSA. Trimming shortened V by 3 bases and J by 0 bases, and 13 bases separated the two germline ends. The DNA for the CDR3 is TGTGCCAGCAGCTTTTCGGGGGGCCGGAGCACAGATACGCAGTATTTT. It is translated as CASSFSGGRSTDTQYF.

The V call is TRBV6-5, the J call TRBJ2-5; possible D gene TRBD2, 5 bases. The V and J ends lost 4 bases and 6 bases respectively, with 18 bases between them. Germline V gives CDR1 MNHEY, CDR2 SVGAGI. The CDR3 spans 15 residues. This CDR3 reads CASSSLPDGEKTQYF. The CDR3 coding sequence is TGTGCCAGCAGTTCACTCCCCGACGGGGAGAAGACCCAGTACTTC.

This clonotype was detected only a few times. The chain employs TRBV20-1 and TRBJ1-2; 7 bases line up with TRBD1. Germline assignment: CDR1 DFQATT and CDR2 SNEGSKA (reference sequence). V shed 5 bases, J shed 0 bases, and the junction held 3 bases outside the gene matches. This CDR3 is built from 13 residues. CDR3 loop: CSAPTGTNYGYTF. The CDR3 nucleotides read TGCAGTGCTCCGACAGGGACTAACTATGGCTACACCTTC.

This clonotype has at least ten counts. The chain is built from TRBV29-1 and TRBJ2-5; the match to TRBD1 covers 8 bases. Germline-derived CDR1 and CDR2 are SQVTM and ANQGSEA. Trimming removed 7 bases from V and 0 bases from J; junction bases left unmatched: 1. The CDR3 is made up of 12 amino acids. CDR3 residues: CSGQGYQETQYF. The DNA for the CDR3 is TGCAGCGGACAGGGGTACCAAGAGACCCAGTACTTC.